This passage covers 28 T cell receptor beta chains from one sample sequenced in a study of blood T cell repertoires in COVID-19. TCRdb keeps only in-frame clones here, not all; method: immunoSEQ multiplex PCR. The data show over 250,000 clones, 85% seen once. Sample: peripheral blood. The receptors here all came from a human donor in a cohort sampled during active COVID-19.

The J gene is TRBJ2-2, the V gene TRBV7-9; no firm D call. The CDR3 loop spans 15 amino acids. Per the germline V gene, CDR1 is SEHNR and CDR2 is FQNEAQ (reference sequence). The germline V and J ends were trimmed by 3 bases and 4 bases, with 12 bases remaining between them. In DNA form, the CDR3 reads TGTGCCAGCAGCTTCACGGCATCGGGCACCGGGGAGCTGTTTTTT. Its translation is CASSFTASGTGELFF.

The genes are TRBV6-5 and TRBJ2-2; 9 bases are a match to TRBD1. The V gene's germline CDR1 is MNHEY and CDR2 SVGAGI. The CDR3 is 14 residues long. V lost 6 bases to trimming and J lost 7 bases; unmatched junction nucleotides: 6. CDR3 coding DNA: TGTGCCAGCAGAGGACAGGGGCGGGGCGGGGAGCTGTTTTTT. It encodes CASRGQGRGGELFF.

This sequence joins TRBV7-9 and TRBJ2-3; the match to TRBD2 covers 9 bases. The CDR3 runs to 15 residues. Trimming at V came to 8 bases and at J to 11 bases, leaving 17 bases not matched to a gene. CDR1 and CDR2 (germline): SEHNR, FQNEAQ (reference sequence). CDR3 sequence reads: CASGGAGGTFGVQYF. CDR3 sequence (DNA): TGTGCCAGCGGAGGAGCGGGAGGAACTTTTGGAGTGCAGTATTTT.

This clone was found once. This sequence joins TRBV28 and TRBJ2-5; D is perhaps TRBD1 (6 bases). CDR1 is MDHEN, CDR2 SYDVKM, per germline. The CDR3 length is 11 residues. V gave up 3 bases and J gave up 11 bases, with 10 bases separating them. The DNA of the CDR3 is TGTGCCAGCAGTTTTGGACAGCTACAGTACTTC. Its protein is CASSFGQLQYF. Full variable domain (missing parts from reference TRBV28 and TRBJ2-5): DVKVTQSSRYLVKRTGEKVFLECVQDMDHENMFWYRQDPGLGLRLIYFSYDVKMKEKGDIPEGYSVSREKKERFSLILESASTNQTSMYLCASSFGQLQYFGPGTRLLVL.

The rearrangement links TRBV12-3 or TRBV12-4 to TRBJ1-1; D remains unclear. Trimming took off 8 bases at V and 9 bases at J, with 19 bases between the two ends. The CDR3 is made up of 13 amino acids. CDR3 in amino acids: CASFVLAVRKAFF. DNA for the CDR3: TGTGCCAGCTTTGTGTTAGCCGTAAGGAAAGCTTTCTTT.

This clone appeared once. CDR3 region: CASSSTGVVAKNIQYF. The CDR3 nucleotides read TGTGCCAGCAGCTCGACGGGGGTGGTAGCCAAAAACATTCAGTACTTC. V and J are TRBV6-6 and TRBJ2-4, with a weak D call TRBD2 (6 bases). Germline CDR1 is MNHNY and CDR2 is SVGAGI (reference sequence). V shed 6 bases and J shed 0 bases, with 15 bases lying between them. This CDR3 is 16 amino acids long.

V usage is TRBV14 and J usage is TRBJ1-6, with a weak D call TRBD1 (6 bases). The CDR3 runs to 14 residues. Trimming removed 8 bases from V and 9 bases from J, with 17 bases in between. Germline CDR1 SGHDN, CDR2 FVKESK. DNA of the CDR3: TGTGCCAGCCGCTCACAGGGTTTCTTTTCACCCCTCCACTTT. Amino acids: CASRSQGFFSPLHF.

V and J are TRBV11-2 and TRBJ2-5; TRBD2 matches 8 bases. Germline-derived CDR1 and CDR2 are SGHAT and FQNNGV. V dropped 2 bases and J dropped 0; count of bases not matched to a gene: 8. The CDR3 has 17 amino acids. CDR3 sequence reads: CASSLIRGRPYQETQYF. The CDR3, as DNA: TGTGCCAGCAGCTTAATACGCGGGAGGCCGTACCAAGAGACCCAGTACTTC.

The chain couples TRBV18 to TRBJ2-3; 12 bases fit TRBD2. The CDR3 is made up of 20 amino acids. V dropped 3 bases and J dropped 2; count of bases not matched to a gene: 15. CDR1 is KGHSH and CDR2 is LQKENI in the germline V gene. In DNA, the CDR3 is TGTGCCAGCTCACCGAATACGAAGCTAGCGGGAGGGGAATACACAGATACGCAGTATTTT. This gives the protein CASSPNTKLAGGEYTDTQYF. Full variable domain (remainder filled in from reference TRBV18 and TRBJ2-3): NAGVMQNPRHLVRRRGQEARLRCSPMKGHSHVYWYRQLPEEGLKFMVYLQKENIIDESGMPKERFSAEFPKEGPSILRIQQVVRGDSAAYFCASSPNTKLAGGEYTDTQYFGPGTRLTVL.

Only one count was recorded for this clone. The V call is TRBV3-1 (or the pseudogene TRBV3-2), the J call TRBJ1-2; D unresolved. The CDR3 runs to 15 residues. The V and J ends lost 0 bases and 4 bases respectively, with 12 bases between them. Germline values: CDR1 LGHDT, CDR2 YNNKEL (reference sequence). In DNA, the CDR3 is TGTGCCAGCAGCCAAGATTATCGGGGTTTCTATGGCTACACCTTC. It yields the protein CASSQDYRGFYGYTF.

The CDR3 sequence is CASSSGLSGYNEQFF. CDR3 bases: TGTGCCAGCAGCTCCGGGCTCAGCGGGTACAATGAGCAGTTCTTC. The J gene is TRBJ2-1, the V gene TRBV5-4; D may be TRBD2 (6 bases). Germline values: CDR1 SGHNT, CDR2 YYREEE (reference sequence). Trimming cost V 3 bases and J 4 bases, with 14 bases left between them. The CDR3 is 15 residues long.

V gene TRBV5-8 combines with J gene TRBJ2-7; 8 nucleotides align to TRBD2. With V trimmed by 4 bases and J by 4 bases, 13 bases remained unmatched. The length of the CDR3 is 16 residues. Germline V lookup: CDR1 SGHTS, CDR2 YDEGEE. The DNA for the CDR3 is TGTGCCAGCAGCCGAGGCTTGGGACTAGGAGATTACGAGCAGTACTTC. Translated, it gives CASSRGLGLGDYEQYF.

The chain has TRBV30 and TRBJ1-2, with a possible D match to TRBD1 (6 bases). The CDR3 is made up of 13 amino acids. Germline V gene lookup returns CDR1 GTSNPN and CDR2 SVGIG (reference sequence). Trimming took off 2 bases at V and 8 bases at J, with 15 bases between the two ends. The CDR3 DNA reads as TGTGCCTGGAGTAGGGGGGGTCTTTGGGGCTACACCTTC. Amino acid sequence: CAWSRGGLWGYTF.

The chain couples TRBV6-6 to TRBJ1-1, with 12 bases fitting TRBD1. CDR3 size: 16 residues. The ends lost 5 bases at V and 5 bases at J; junction bases unmatched: 9. Germline-derived CDR1 and CDR2 are MNHNY and SVGAGI (reference sequence). The CDR3 reads CASSPPGQGARTEAFF. The DNA for the CDR3 is TGTGCCAGCAGTCCCCCGGGACAGGGGGCGAGAACTGAAGCTTTCTTT.

The chain links TRBV24-1 to TRBJ2-1; D may be TRBD2 (6 bases). V shed 4 bases and J shed 9 bases, with 15 bases lying between them. CDR3 size: 14 residues. Germline CDR1 is KGHDR and CDR2 is SFDVKD. The CDR3 here is CATSDRPTSSEQFF. CDR3 DNA: TGTGCCACCAGTGACCGCCCGACTAGTAGTGAGCAGTTCTTC.

V gene TRBV11-3 combines with J gene TRBJ2-1, with TRBD2 matching over 10 bases. This CDR3 has 15 amino acids. Losses at the gene ends were 3 bases for V and 8 bases for J; bases not matched to a gene: 7. The germline gives CDR1 SGHNT, CDR2 YENEEA. The CDR3 here is CASSFSGRAIDEQFF. CDR3 DNA sequence: TGTGCCAGCAGCTTCAGCGGGAGGGCCATCGATGAGCAGTTCTTC.

This clone has only a few counts. The chain is built from TRBV5-4 and TRBJ1-6; D is unclear. V was trimmed by 2 bases and J by 9 bases, leaving 15 bases between them. Per the germline V gene, CDR1 is SGHNT and CDR2 is YYREEE (reference sequence). The CDR3 sequence is 15 residues long. CDR3 sequence (DNA): TGTGCCAGCAGCTTATGGCAGGTAGATACTTCACCCCTCCACTTT. Translation: CASSLWQVDTSPLHF.

The chain carries TRBV28 and TRBJ2-7, with TRBD1 matching 9 bases. Germline assignment: CDR1 MDHEN and CDR2 SYDVKM. The CDR3 extends over 15 amino acids. The V and J ends lost 4 bases and 1 base, in that order; junction bases with no gene match: 5. CDR3 sequence (DNA): TGTGCCAGCAGTTCCGGAGGGACAGGGTCCTACGAGCAGTACTTC. Amino acid sequence: CASSSGGTGSYEQYF. Full variable domain (remainder filled in from reference TRBV28 and TRBJ2-7): DVKVTQSSRYLVKRTGEKVFLECVQDMDHENMFWYRQDPGLGLRLIYFSYDVKMKEKGDIPEGYSVSREKKERFSLILESASTNQTSMYLCASSSGGTGSYEQYFGPGTRLTVT.

The genes are TRBV27 and TRBJ1-5; 8 bases fit TRBD1. CDR1 is MNHEY and CDR2 is SMNVEV in the germline V gene (reference sequence). With V trimmed by 8 bases and J by 0 bases, 6 bases remained unmatched. There are 15 residues in the CDR3. CDR3 region: CASGSGQVSNQPQHF. The CDR3 DNA is TGTGCCAGCGGGTCGGGACAGGTTAGCAATCAGCCCCAGCATTTT.

The chain employs TRBV27 and TRBJ2-6; tentative D call: TRBD1 (5 bases). Per the germline V gene, CDR1 is MNHEY and CDR2 is SMNVEV (reference sequence). The V and J ends lost 5 bases and 0 bases respectively, with 8 bases between them. The CDR3 runs 15 residues. CDR3 in DNA: TGTGCCAGCAGTGTTACAGGCTCTGGGGCCAACGTCCTGACTTTC. It yields the protein CASSVTGSGANVLTF.

The chain is built from TRBV19 and TRBJ2-5, with 13 bases that match TRBD2. Germline V gene lookup returns CDR1 LNHDA and CDR2 SQIVND (reference sequence). The CDR3 contains 15 residues. J lost 5 bases, V lost 6 bases, and 6 bases had no gene match. The CDR3 spells CASRRTSGSRETQYF. The CDR3 DNA reads TGTGCCAGTAGGAGGACTAGCGGGAGTCGGGAGACCCAGTACTTC.

The V and J genes are TRBV19 and TRBJ2-2; a weak D match, TRBD2 (6 bases). Trimming took 7 bases from V and 5 from J, leaving 14 bases between them. Per the germline V gene, CDR1 is LNHDA and CDR2 is SQIVND (reference sequence). This CDR3 contains 14 residues. CDR3 protein: CASIPEGRTGELFF. Written as DNA, the CDR3 is TGTGCCAGTATTCCGGAGGGGCGAACCGGGGAGCTGTTTTTT. Full variable domain (remainder filled in from reference TRBV19 and TRBJ2-2): DGGITQSPKYLFRKEGQNVTLSCEQNLNHDAMYWYRQDPGQGLRLIYYSQIVNDFQKGDIAEGYSVSREKKESFPLTVTSAQKNPTAFYLCASIPEGRTGELFFGEGSRLTVL.

The rearrangement links TRBV27 to TRBJ2-1, with D possibly being TRBD2 (5 bases). The CDR3 is 13 residues long. Trimming pared 5 bases from V and 7 bases from J, leaving 12 bases between. Germline assignment: CDR1 MNHEY and CDR2 SMNVEV (reference sequence). The CDR3: CASSLTRGNEQFF. The CDR3 nucleotides read TGTGCCAGCAGTCTCACCCGAGGGAATGAGCAGTTCTTC.

The genes are TRBV5-1 and TRBJ2-7; TRBD2 agrees at 10 bases. The CDR3 runs 14 residues. The V segment lost 5 bases and the J segment 3 bases; nucleotides outside the gene matches: 5. CDR1 and CDR2 from the germline V gene are SGHRS and YFSETQ. The CDR3 reads CASRRLAGDYEQYF. CDR3 sequence (DNA): TGCGCCAGCAGACGGCTAGCGGGAGACTACGAGCAGTACTTC.

The V call is TRBV30, the J call TRBJ2-3; 7 nucleotides align to TRBD1. Germline V gene data show CDR1 as GTSNPN and CDR2 as SVGIG (reference sequence). CDR3 size: 15 residues. The V and J ends lost 8 bases and 7 bases, in that order; junction bases with no gene match: 18. The CDR3 DNA reads as TGTGCCGGCCGACTCGGGCAGGGGGAGAAATATACGCAGTATTTT. Translation gives CAGRLGQGEKYTQYF.

This clone has a handful of counts. The chain recombines TRBV4-3 with TRBJ1-3, with a tentative D call TRBD1 (6 bases). Germline assignment: CDR1 LGHNA and CDR2 YSLEER. This CDR3 is 14 amino acids long. The V gene lost 4 bases and the J gene lost 3 bases, with 10 bases spanning the gap. The CDR3: CASSLTGDGNTIYF. The CDR3 DNA reads as TGCGCCAGCAGCCTGACAGGAGATGGAAACACCATATATTTT.

The chain combines TRBV7-9 with TRBJ1-1, with TRBD1 matching over 7 bases. CDR1 is SEHNR, CDR2 FQNEAQ, per germline (reference sequence). This CDR3 is built from 14 residues. Trimming at V came to 8 bases and at J to 3 bases, leaving 9 bases not matched to a gene. CDR3 in DNA: TGTGCCAGCCTTATGGGACAGTCCGACACTGAAGCTTTCTTT. It codes for CASLMGQSDTEAFF.

The J gene is TRBJ1-5, the V gene TRBV27; TRBD1 is a possible D gene (6 bases). This CDR3 is built from 16 residues. Between the trimmed V and J ends, which lost 3 bases and 0 bases, there was a span of 12 bases. Germline loops: CDR1 MNHEY, CDR2 SMNVEV (reference sequence). CDR3 DNA sequence: TGTGCCAGCAGTTTTCGGGCAGGGGTTAGCAATCAGCCCCAGCATTTT. Residues: CASSFRAGVSNQPQHF.